The 13 T cell receptor beta chains presented below share a single source sample, sequenced in a study of lymphopenia after photon versus proton radiotherapy. Measured with immunoSEQ multiplex PCR; TCRdb has only the in-frame clones, and not every one. The sample contains about 160,000 clones, approximately 90% of which appear only once. The sequenced sample was peripheral blood, obtained from a patient treated with photon-based radiotherapy. The receptors stem from a man over 45 with gastric cancer.

The chain combines TRBV6-5 with TRBJ2-7; 9 nucleotides agree with TRBD1. CDR1 and CDR2 (germline): MNHEY, SVGAGI. The CDR3 runs 15 residues. V lost 5 bases to trimming and J lost 7 bases; unmatched junction nucleotides: 12. This chain's CDR3 is CASSPPGTGLGEQYF. In DNA, the CDR3 is TGTGCCAGCAGTCCCCCCGGGACAGGGCTTGGGGAGCAGTACTTC.

CDR3 sequence (DNA): TGTGCCAGCAGCTTAGCTCCAGGGACAACCTACGAGCAGTACTTC. This encodes CASSLAPGTTYEQYF. The V call is TRBV11-2, the J call TRBJ2-7, with a tentative D call TRBD1 (6 bases). Germline V lookup: CDR1 SGHAT, CDR2 FQNNGV. Trimming shortened V by 1 base and J by 2 bases, and 12 bases separated the two germline ends. This CDR3 is built from 15 residues. The full variable domain, with the rest looked up from reference TRBV11-2 and TRBJ2-7, is EAGVAQSPRYKIIEKRQSVAFWCNPISGHATLYWYQQILGQGPKLLIQFQNNGVVDDSQLPKDRFSAERLKGVDSTLKIQPAKLEDSAVYLCASSLAPGTTYEQYFGPGTRLTVT.

The chain recombines TRBV11-3 with TRBJ2-1; D is undetermined. The length of the CDR3 is 13 residues. The germline V gene has CDR1 SGHNT and CDR2 YENEEA. With 6 bases removed from V and 5 bases from J, the gap between germline ends came to 11 bases. CDR3 residues: CASSKAENNEQFF. The CDR3 region has the DNA TGTGCCAGCAGTAAGGCCGAAAACAATGAGCAGTTCTTC.

The chain recombines TRBV28 with TRBJ2-1; 10 positions agree with TRBD1. Trimming at V came to 6 bases and at J to 7 bases, leaving 9 bases not matched to a gene. CDR3 length: 15 residues. The V gene's germline CDR1 is MDHEN and CDR2 SYDVKM. CDR3 sequence reads: CASRTGTGVDNEQFF. CDR3 in DNA: TGTGCCAGCAGGACCGGGACAGGGGTTGATAATGAGCAGTTCTTC.

This sequence joins TRBV10-3 and TRBJ1-5; TRBD1 matches 7 bases. The CDR3 contains 16 residues. The germline gives CDR1 ENHRY, CDR2 SYGVKD. The V gene end was trimmed by 1 base and the J gene end by 1 base; junction bases not matched to a gene: 4. DNA for the CDR3: TGTGCCATCAGTGAGTATAAGACAGGGAGCAATCAGCCCCAGCATTTT. It codes for CAISEYKTGSNQPQHF.

This clone has only one observation. This chain joins TRBV7-9 and TRBJ1-1; D call uncertain. The CDR3 contains 17 residues. Germline assignment: CDR1 SEHNR and CDR2 FQNEAQ (reference sequence). V gave up 5 bases and J gave up 0 bases, with 19 bases separating them. CDR3: CASSPSWQTLMNTEAFF. Here the CDR3 DNA reads TGTGCCAGCAGCCCCTCCTGGCAGACCCTAATGAACACTGAAGCTTTCTTT.

This chain links TRBV7-6 with TRBJ2-1, with D uncertain. In germline, CDR1 is SGHVS, CDR2 FNYEAQ. This CDR3 has 16 residues. V was cut by 6 bases and J by 0 bases, with 15 bases left in between. The CDR3 here is CASSPWAVFSYNEQFF. DNA for the CDR3: TGTGCCAGCAGTCCTTGGGCCGTATTCTCCTACAATGAGCAGTTCTTC.

This clone occurred once. This rearrangement joins TRBV29-1 to TRBJ1-4; 9 positions match TRBD1. Trimming took 1 base from V and 2 from J; bases not matched to a gene: 14. Germline CDR1 SQVTM, CDR2 ANQGSEA. The CDR3 has 19 amino acids. The CDR3 coding sequence is TGCAGCGTTGAAGTGGCCCCGGGGACAGGGAGGTTTACTAATGAAAAACTGTTTTTT. Amino acids: CSVEVAPGTGRFTNEKLFF.

V and J are TRBV19 and TRBJ2-3; 10 nucleotides match TRBD1. Germline CDR1 reads LNHDA; CDR2 reads SQIVND (reference sequence). Unmatched junction bases numbered 6, after V lost 5 bases and J lost 4 bases. There are 15 residues in the CDR3. CDR3 coding DNA: TGTGCCAGTAGTTTGGGACAGGGGAGGGCAGATACGCAGTATTTT. This codes for CASSLGQGRADTQYF.

V usage is TRBV27 and J usage is TRBJ1-1; no definite D call. CDR1 is MNHEY, CDR2 SMNVEV, per germline (reference sequence). The CDR3 loop spans 16 amino acids. The V gene lost 1 base and the J gene lost 5 bases, with 17 bases spanning the gap. The CDR3 DNA follows: TGTGCCAGCAGTTTATTTTACACGGCCCGAGAAACTGAAGCTTTCTTT. As protein: CASSLFYTARETEAFF.

The CDR3 nucleotides are TGTGCCAGCAGCCGACTAGGGTCCTACGAGCAGTACTTC. It yields the protein CASSRLGSYEQYF. The chain links TRBV6-5 to TRBJ2-7; possibly TRBD2 for D (6 bases). The CDR3 sequence is 13 residues long. The V gene lost 6 bases and the J gene lost 1 base, with 10 bases spanning the gap. From germline, CDR1 is MNHEY and CDR2 SVGAGI.

The V call is TRBV19, the J call TRBJ1-2; maybe TRBD1 (5 bases). V gave up 5 bases and J gave up 8 bases, with 21 bases separating them. Germline values: CDR1 LNHDA, CDR2 SQIVND (reference sequence). The CDR3 totals 15 residues. The CDR3 region is CASSPGRSSRRGYTF. In DNA form, the CDR3 reads TGTGCCAGTAGTCCGGGACGCTCGTCGAGGCGGGGCTACACCTTC.

This clone was detected only a few times. The rearrangement links TRBV6-6 to TRBJ2-7; no definite D call. V shed 4 bases and J shed 1 base, with 8 bases lying between them. This CDR3 is 13 amino acids long. From germline, CDR1 is MNHNY and CDR2 SVGAGI (reference sequence). Written as DNA, the CDR3 is TGTGCCAGCAGTTCACCGAGGTCCTACGAGCAGTACTTC. As protein: CASSSPRSYEQYF.